This T cell receptor beta chain is from a study of blood T cell repertoires in COVID-19. Whole-study context: Spain, Italy and the United States supplied samples that represented acute and convalescent COVID-19. From T cells, B-cell-depleted T cells, or PBMCs came the material, which was cDNA or gDNA.

Germline lookup yields CDR1 SGHVS and CDR2 FQNEAQ. This CDR3 is built from 15 residues. The germline V and J ends were trimmed by 5 bases and 6 bases, with 16 bases remaining between them. Clones were read by immunoSEQ multiplex PCR, and TCRdb kept only the in-frame ones, dropping some. The data show about 120,000 clones, with 85% to 90% seen just once and less than 2.5% held by the top ten. The TCR originated in a woman between 45 and 60 years old with acute or convalescent COVID-19. V usage is TRBV7-8 and J usage is TRBJ2-2; the D gene is possibly TRBD1 (5 bases). The sequenced sample consisted of peripheral blood. Written as DNA, the CDR3 is TGTGCCAGCAGCCACCTGGCAGGGTGGTCCGGGGAGCTGTTTTTT. Amino acids: CASSHLAGWSGELFF.